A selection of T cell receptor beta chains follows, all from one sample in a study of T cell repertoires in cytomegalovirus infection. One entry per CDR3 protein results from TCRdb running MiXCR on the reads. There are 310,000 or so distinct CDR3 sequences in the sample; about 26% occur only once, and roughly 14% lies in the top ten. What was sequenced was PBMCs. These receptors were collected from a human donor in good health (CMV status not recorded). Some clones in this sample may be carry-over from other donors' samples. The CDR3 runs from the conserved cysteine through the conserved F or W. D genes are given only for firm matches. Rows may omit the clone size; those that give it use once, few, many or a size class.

TGCAGCGTTGGACTAGCGGGAGGGCCTCACGAGCAGTACTTC,CSVGLAGGPHEQYF,few,TRBD2,TRBV29-1,TRBJ2-7
TGCAGTGCTTCCTCGGACACCCTGTCTGGGGCCAACGTCCTGACTTTC,CSASSDTLSGANVLTF,many,.,TRBV20-1,TRBJ2-6
TGTGCCAGCAGCGGGGGGATGAGAAATGAGCAGTTCTTC,CASSGGMRNEQFF,once,.,TRBV11-2,TRBJ2-1
TGCAGTGCTAAAAAAACAGGGCTGACCTCCTACGAGCAGTACTTC,CSAKKTGLTSYEQYF,.,.,TRBV20-1,TRBJ2-7
TGTGCTAGTGGTTTGGCCCCTTTATTTGACAATGAGCAGTTCTTC,CASGLAPLFDNEQFF,many,.,TRBV12-5,TRBJ2-1
TGTGCCAGCAGCCGTCCCCGCTTGAGGGCGAAAATAGAAAACACCATATATTTT,CASSRPRLRAKIENTIYF,many,.,TRBV7-2,TRBJ1-3
TGCAGTGCCTCGATGTTTTCCTCCTCCTACGAGCAGTACTTC,CSASMFSSSYEQYF,few,.,TRBV20-1,TRBJ2-7
TGTGCCAGCAGCTTAGGACAGTCAGCTAACTATGGCTACACCTTC,CASSLGQSANYGYTF,.,.,TRBV7-2,TRBJ1-2
TGTGCCAGCAGCCATGGGGCGGAGCAGCTGTACTTC,CASSHGAEQLYF,few,.,TRBV5-5,TRBJ2-7
TGTGCCAGCAGCTCTAGTGGGGGCGCCGGCTATGGCTACACCTTC,CASSSSGGAGYGYTF,once,.,TRBV7-9,TRBJ1-2
TGTGCCAGCAGCGTGACTAGCGGGAGGCGGACGGGCGAGCAGTACTTC,CASSVTSGRRTGEQYF,.,TRBD2,TRBV7-2,TRBJ2-7
TGCAGCGTTGCAAAAGGGTTTGGAAACACCATATATTTT,CSVAKGFGNTIYF,.,.,TRBV29-1,TRBJ1-3
TGTGCCAGCAGCTTAGGAGTGGCCAAAAACATTCAGTACTTC,CASSLGVAKNIQYF,many,.,TRBV7-2,TRBJ2-4
TGTGCCAGCAGCCCGGGCCGGAATCAGCCCCAGCATTTT,CASSPGRNQPQHF,many,.,TRBV7-6,TRBJ1-5
TGTGCCAGTAGTCCACTGGGACAGGACCTCTATGGCTACACCTTC,CASSPLGQDLYGYTF,.,TRBD1,TRBV19,TRBJ1-2
TGTGCCAGCAGTTTGGACGGTTCTGGGGCCAACGTCCTGACTTTC,CASSLDGSGANVLTF,few,.,TRBV28,TRBJ2-6
TGCGCCAGCAGCCAGACGGGACTAGCGGACAATGAGCAGTTCTTC,CASSQTGLADNEQFF,.,TRBD2,TRBV4-1,TRBJ2-1
TGTGCCAGTAGTCACCTCGCGACAAACACTGAAGCTTTCTTT,CASSHLATNTEAFF,.,.,TRBV19,TRBJ1-1
TGTGCCACCAAGAGCGGGGGTACGTCCAATGAGCAGTTCTTC,CATKSGGTSNEQFF,.,TRBD2,TRBV10-3,TRBJ2-1
TGTGCCATCAGTGATCCCCGCGGAGGGAGTGGTAGATCCTACAATGAGCAGTTCTTC,CAISDPRGGSGRSYNEQFF,.,.,TRBV10-3,TRBJ2-1
TGTGCCAGCAATTTCGTGGGCAGGGGCTGGTGGAATGAGCAGTTCTTC,CASNFVGRGWWNEQFF,many,.,TRBV7-2,TRBJ2-1
TGCAGTGCCCTTCTAGCGGGCCCCTACAATGAGCAGTTCTTC,CSALLAGPYNEQFF,.,TRBD2,TRBV20-1,TRBJ2-1
TGCAGTGCTGGTAATCTGGGTGGGTCTTTCTTT,CSAGNLGGSFF,.,.,TRBV20-1,TRBJ1-1
TGCGCCAGCAGCTCGGGCCCAGCGGGCAACTCCTACGAGCAGTACTTC,CASSSGPAGNSYEQYF,.,.,TRBV5-1,TRBJ2-7
TGCGCCAGCAGTGATCTAGCGGGGGGCCTCGTTGGTTCTAACATTCAGTACTTC,CASSDLAGGLVGSNIQYF,few,TRBD2,TRBV10-2,TRBJ2-4
TGTGCCATCAGTGAGTCATGGGAGACCCAGTACTTC,CAISESWETQYF,.,.,TRBV10-3,TRBJ2-5
TGCAGCGCTCGGGGTAGCTCCTACAATGAGCAGTTCTTC,CSARGSSYNEQFF,.,.,TRBV29-1,TRBJ2-1
TGCGCCAGCAGCTCGGACCTTGGAAACACCATATATTTT,CASSSDLGNTIYF,few,.,TRBV5-1,TRBJ1-3
TGTGCCAGTAGTAGACCGGGGGCAGGTTCCTACGAGCAGTACTTC,CASSRPGAGSYEQYF,few,.,TRBV19,TRBJ2-7
TGTGCCAGCAGTCGGAACATAAGACAGGCTCTCTACGAGCAGTACTTC,CASSRNIRQALYEQYF,few,.,TRBV27,TRBJ2-7
TGCAGCGTCCCGAGGGGGAGGGGTCCTTACGAGCAGTACTTC,CSVPRGRGPYEQYF,few,.,TRBV29-1,TRBJ2-7
TGTGCCAGCAGTCTACTGGCGGGAGGTGCCTACGAGCAGTACTTC,CASSLLAGGAYEQYF,.,TRBD2,TRBV6-5,TRBJ2-7
TGTGCCAGCAGCTTCCAAGCGGGGGGTGATGATACGCAGTATTTT,CASSFQAGGDDTQYF,many,TRBD2,TRBV7-2,TRBJ2-3
TGTGCCAGCAGTGGTCGTCCGTGGAGCTCCTACGAGCAGTACTTC,CASSGRPWSSYEQYF,few,.,TRBV7-9,TRBJ2-7
TGTGCCTGGAGTGTCACCAGGAACACTGAAGCTTTCTTT,CAWSVTRNTEAFF,.,.,TRBV30,TRBJ1-1
TGCAGTGCTAGAGAGGACAGGGTGAATTCACCCCTCCACTTT,CSAREDRVNSPLHF,few,TRBD1,TRBV20-1,TRBJ1-6